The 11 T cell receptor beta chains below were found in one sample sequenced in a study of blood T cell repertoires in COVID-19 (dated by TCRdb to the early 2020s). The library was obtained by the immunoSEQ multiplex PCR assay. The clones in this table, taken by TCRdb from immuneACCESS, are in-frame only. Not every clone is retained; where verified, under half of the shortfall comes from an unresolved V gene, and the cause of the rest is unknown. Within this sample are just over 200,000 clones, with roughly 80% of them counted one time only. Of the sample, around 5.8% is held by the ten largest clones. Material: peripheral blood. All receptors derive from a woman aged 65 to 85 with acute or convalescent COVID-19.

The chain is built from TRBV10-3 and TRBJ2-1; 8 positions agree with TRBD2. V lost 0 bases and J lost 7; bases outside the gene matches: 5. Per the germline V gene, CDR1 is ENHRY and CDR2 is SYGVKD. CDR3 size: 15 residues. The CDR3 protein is CAISESAGASNEQFF. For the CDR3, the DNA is TGTGCCATCAGTGAGTCAGCGGGAGCCTCGAATGAGCAGTTCTTC.

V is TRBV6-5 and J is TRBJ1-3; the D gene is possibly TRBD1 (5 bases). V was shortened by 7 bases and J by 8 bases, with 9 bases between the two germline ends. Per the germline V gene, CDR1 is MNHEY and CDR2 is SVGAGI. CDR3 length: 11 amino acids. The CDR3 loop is CASTSGYTIYF. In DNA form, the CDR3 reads TGTGCCAGCACCTCAGGGTACACCATATATTTT.

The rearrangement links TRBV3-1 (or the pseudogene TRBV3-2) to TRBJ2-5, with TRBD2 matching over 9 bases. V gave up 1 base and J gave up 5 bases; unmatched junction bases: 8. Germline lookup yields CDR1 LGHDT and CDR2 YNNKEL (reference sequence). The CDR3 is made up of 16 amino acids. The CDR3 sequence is CASSQGLAGQRETQYF. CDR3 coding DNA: TGTGCCAGCAGCCAAGGGCTAGCGGGACAGAGGGAGACCCAGTACTTC.

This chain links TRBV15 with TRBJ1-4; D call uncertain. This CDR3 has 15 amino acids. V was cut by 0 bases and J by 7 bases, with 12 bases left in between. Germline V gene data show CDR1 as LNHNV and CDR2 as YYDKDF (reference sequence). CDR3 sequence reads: CATSRDKESREKLFF. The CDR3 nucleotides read TGTGCCACCAGCAGAGATAAAGAGTCGCGTGAAAAACTGTTTTTT.

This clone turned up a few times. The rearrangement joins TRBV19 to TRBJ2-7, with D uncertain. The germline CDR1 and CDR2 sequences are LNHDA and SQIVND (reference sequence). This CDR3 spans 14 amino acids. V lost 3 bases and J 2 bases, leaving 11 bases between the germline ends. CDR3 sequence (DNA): TGTGCCAGTAGTATCGGTCTCGCCCCCTACGAGCAGTACTTC. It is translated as CASSIGLAPYEQYF.

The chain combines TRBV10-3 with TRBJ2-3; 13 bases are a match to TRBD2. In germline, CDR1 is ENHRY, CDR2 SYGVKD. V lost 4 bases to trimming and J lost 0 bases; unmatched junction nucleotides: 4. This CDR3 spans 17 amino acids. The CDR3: CAISGTSGRESTDTQYF. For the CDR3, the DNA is TGTGCCATCAGTGGGACTAGCGGGAGAGAAAGCACAGATACGCAGTATTTT.

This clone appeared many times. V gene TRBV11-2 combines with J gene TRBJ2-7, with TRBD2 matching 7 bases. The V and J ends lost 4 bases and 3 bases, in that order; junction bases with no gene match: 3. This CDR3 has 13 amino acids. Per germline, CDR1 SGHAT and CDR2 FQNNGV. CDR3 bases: TGTGCCAGCAGCTATGGACTAGGCTACGAGCAGTACTTC. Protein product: CASSYGLGYEQYF.

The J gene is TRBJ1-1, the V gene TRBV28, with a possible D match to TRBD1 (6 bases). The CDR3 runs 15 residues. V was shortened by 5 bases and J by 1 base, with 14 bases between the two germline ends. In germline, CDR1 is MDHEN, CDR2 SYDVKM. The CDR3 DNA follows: TGTGCCAGCAGTCCACTGGACAGAGAGAACACTGAAGCTTTCTTT. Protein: CASSPLDRENTEAFF.

CDR3 bases: TGTGCCAGCAGTGATCTTGACAGGGGGAGGACTGAAGCTTTCTTT. Translated, it gives CASSDLDRGRTEAFF. This chain connects TRBV6-1 to TRBJ1-1; 9 bases are a match to TRBD1. The CDR3 contains 15 residues. Trimming at V came to 3 bases and at J to 5 bases, leaving 7 bases not matched to a gene. Looked up from germline, CDR1 is MNHNS and CDR2 is SASEGT.

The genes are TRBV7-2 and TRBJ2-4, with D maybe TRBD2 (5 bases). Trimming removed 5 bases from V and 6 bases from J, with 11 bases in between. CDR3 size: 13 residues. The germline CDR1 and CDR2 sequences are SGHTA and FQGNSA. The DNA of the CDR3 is TGTGCCAGCAGCGAGGTGGCGGGAAACATTCAGTACTTC. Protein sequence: CASSEVAGNIQYF.

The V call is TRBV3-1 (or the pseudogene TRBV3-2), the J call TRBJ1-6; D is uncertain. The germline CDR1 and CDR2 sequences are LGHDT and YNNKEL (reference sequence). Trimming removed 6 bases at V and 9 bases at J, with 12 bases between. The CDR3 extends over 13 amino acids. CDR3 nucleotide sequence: TGTGCCAGCAGGGCCACAGAGGGTTCACCCCTCCACTTT. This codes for CASRATEGSPLHF.